These 10 T cell receptor beta chains were sequenced from one sample in a study of blood T cell repertoires in COVID-19. The repertoire was sequenced with immunoSEQ multiplex PCR; TCRdb's copy has only in-frame clones and lacks some. Of 70,000 or so clones listed, around 89% are singletons. Sample: peripheral blood. Receptor source: a human donor in a cohort sampled during active COVID-19.

CDR3 protein: CASNRGIPETQYF. In nucleotides, the CDR3 is TGTGCCAGCAACCGGGGGATCCCGGAGACCCAGTACTTC. The genes are TRBV7-9 and TRBJ2-5; possible D gene TRBD2, 6 bases. CDR1 and CDR2 from the germline V gene are SEHNR and FQNEAQ (reference sequence). This CDR3 is 13 amino acids long. Trimming shortened V by 7 bases and J by 5 bases, and 14 bases separated the two germline ends. Looking up the rest from reference TRBV7-9 and TRBJ2-5 gives the full variable domain: DTGVSQNPRHKITKRGQNVTFRCDPISEHNRLYWYRQTLGQGPEFLTYFQNEAQLEKSRLLSDRFSAERPKGSFSTLEIQRTEQGDSAMYLCASNRGIPETQYFGPGTRLLVL.

The count of this clone is one. The chain combines TRBV4-1 with TRBJ2-1; a possible D gene is TRBD2 (5 bases). This CDR3 contains 14 residues. Between the trimmed V and J ends, which lost 3 bases and 5 bases, there was a span of 11 bases. Per germline, CDR1 MGHRA and CDR2 YSYEKL. The CDR3 is CASSHPGLDNEQFF. The CDR3 region has the DNA TGCGCCAGCAGCCACCCTGGACTGGACAATGAGCAGTTCTTC.

The V and J genes are TRBV2 and TRBJ1-2, with TRBD1 matching over 10 bases. In germline, CDR1 is SNHLY, CDR2 FYNNEI. This CDR3 spans 13 amino acids. J was trimmed by 8 bases and V by 6 bases; bases with no gene match: 6. The DNA of the CDR3 is TGTGCCAGCAGGGACGGACAGGGGGACGGCTACACCTTC. Amino acid sequence: CASRDGQGDGYTF.

This clone was found once. The rearrangement links TRBV7-9 to TRBJ2-6; TRBD1 matches at 9 bases. The germline V gene encodes CDR1 SEHNR and CDR2 FQNEAQ (reference sequence). Trimming took 5 bases from V and 0 from J; bases not matched to a gene: 8. This CDR3 has 18 residues. CDR3 sequence (DNA): TGTGCCAGCAGCCCAGGGACAGGGTCGAGCTCTGGGGCCAACGTCCTGACTTTC. This sequence encodes CASSPGTGSSSGANVLTF. The full variable domain, completed using reference TRBV7-9 and TRBJ2-6, is DTGVSQNPRHKITKRGQNVTFRCDPISEHNRLYWYRQTLGQGPEFLTYFQNEAQLEKSRLLSDRFSAERPKGSFSTLEIQRTEQGDSAMYLCASSPGTGSSSGANVLTFGAGSRLTVL.

This clone was counted a few times. This chain links TRBV6-1 with TRBJ1-2; D is possibly TRBD1 (5 bases). Trimming took off 3 bases at V and 5 bases at J, with 13 bases between the two ends. Germline CDR1 is MNHNS and CDR2 is SASEGT. This CDR3 has 14 residues. The CDR3: CASSEGEGGYGYTF. The CDR3, as DNA: TGTGCCAGCAGTGAGGGGGAGGGAGGGTATGGCTACACCTTC.

The CDR3 DNA reads as TGTGCCAGCAGCTTCAGGGGGGGACAGGCAAATGAGCAGTTCTTC. It specifies CASSFRGGQANEQFF. The gene calls are TRBV11-3 and TRBJ2-1; D may be TRBD1 (8 bases). CDR3 length equals 15 residues. Trimming pared 3 bases from V and 7 bases from J, leaving 16 bases between. The germline CDR1 and CDR2 sequences are SGHNT and YENEEA.

This clone was seen once. The chain links TRBV28 to TRBJ2-5, with TRBD2 matching 8 bases. V was clipped by 8 bases and J by 1 base; unmatched bases: 18. This CDR3 comprises 18 residues. Germline-derived CDR1 and CDR2 are MDHEN and SYDVKM. The CDR3 loop reads CASLGGGPHLGLQETQYF. CDR3 coding DNA: TGTGCCAGCCTCGGGGGGGGCCCCCATTTGGGTCTCCAAGAGACCCAGTACTTC.

The gene calls are TRBV19 and TRBJ2-7; 9 bases are shared with TRBD1. V lost 5 bases to trimming and J lost 5 bases; unmatched junction nucleotides: 4. CDR3 size: 13 residues. In germline, CDR1 is LNHDA, CDR2 SQIVND (reference sequence). CDR3 region: CASSPTGGHEQYF. The DNA of the CDR3 is TGTGCCAGTAGTCCAACAGGGGGCCACGAGCAGTACTTC. Filled out from reference TRBV19 and TRBJ2-7, the complete variable domain reads DGGITQSPKYLFRKEGQNVTLSCEQNLNHDAMYWYRQDPGQGLRLIYYSQIVNDFQKGDIAEGYSVSREKKESFPLTVTSAQKNPTAFYLCASSPTGGHEQYFGPGTRLTVT.

The chain is built from TRBV6-5 and TRBJ1-2, with 8 positions matching TRBD1. V was clipped by 4 bases and J by 4 bases; unmatched bases: 11. The CDR3 consists of 16 residues. CDR1 and CDR2 from the germline V gene are MNHEY and SVGAGI. The DNA for the CDR3 is TGTGCCAGCAGTTCCATTAGACAGGGGCCCTCCTATGGCTACACCTTC. The encoded protein is CASSSIRQGPSYGYTF.

The rearrangement joins TRBV15 to TRBJ1-1; D perhaps matches TRBD1 (5 bases). CDR1 is LNHNV, CDR2 YYDKDF, per germline (reference sequence). The CDR3 is made up of 17 amino acids. Trimming cost V 0 bases and J 0 bases, with 14 bases left between them. CDR3 DNA: TGTGCCACCAGCAGAGAAGGGGCCTCACGTTTGAACACTGAAGCTTTCTTT. Its translation is CATSREGASRLNTEAFF.